This section outlines one TCR beta chain sequence together with its context. This sample was taken from a study of tissue T cells after allogeneic stem cell transplantation. Background on the study: Graft-versus-host disease patients received grafts, four unmodified and three CD34-selected to deplete T cells. CD3+ T cells were flow-sorted when enough cells; otherwise DNA extracted directly.

Looked up from germline, CDR1 is MNHEY and CDR2 is SVGAGI. CDR3 length: 15 residues. The V gene end was trimmed by 0 bases and the J gene end by 1 base; junction bases not matched to a gene: 0. The protocol was immunoSEQ multiplex PCR, while the TCRdb copy is restricted to in-frame clones and leaves out a portion. The table has 25,000 to 30,000 clones, 65% to 90% seen once. The chain uses TRBV6-5 and TRBJ1-1, with 9 bases that match TRBD1. The starting material was blood, obtained before transplantation. The TCR sequence derives from a woman aged 18 to 50 who later had graft-versus-host disease after an allogeneic stem cell transplant. Here the CDR3 DNA reads TGTGCCAGCAGTTACTCGGGACAGGGGAACACTGAAGCTTTCTTT. Protein sequence: CASSYSGQGNTEAFF.